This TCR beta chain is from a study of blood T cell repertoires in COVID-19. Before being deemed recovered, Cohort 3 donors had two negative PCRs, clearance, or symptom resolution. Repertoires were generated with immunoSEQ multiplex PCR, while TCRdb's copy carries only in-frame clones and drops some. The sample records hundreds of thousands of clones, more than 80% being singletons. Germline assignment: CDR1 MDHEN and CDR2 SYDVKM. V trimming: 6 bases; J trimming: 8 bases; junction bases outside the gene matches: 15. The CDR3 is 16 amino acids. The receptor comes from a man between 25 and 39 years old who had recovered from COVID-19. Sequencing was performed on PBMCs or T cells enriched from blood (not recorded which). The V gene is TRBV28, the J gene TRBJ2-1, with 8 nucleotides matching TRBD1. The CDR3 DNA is TGTGCCAGCAGCCACTCTCGGGACAGGCCAAGGGATGAGCAGTTCTTC. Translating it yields CASSHSRDRPRDEQFF.